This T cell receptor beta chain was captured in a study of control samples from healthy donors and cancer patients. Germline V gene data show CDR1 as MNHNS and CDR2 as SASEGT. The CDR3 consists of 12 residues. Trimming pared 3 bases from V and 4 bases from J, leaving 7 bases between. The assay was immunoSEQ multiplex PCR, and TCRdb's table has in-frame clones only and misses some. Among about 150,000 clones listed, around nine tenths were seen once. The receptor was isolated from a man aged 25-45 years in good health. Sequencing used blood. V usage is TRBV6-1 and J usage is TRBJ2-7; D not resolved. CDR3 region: CASSDGPYEQYF. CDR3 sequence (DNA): TGTGCCAGCAGTGATGGGCCATACGAGCAGTACTTC.